What follows are 13 T cell receptor beta chains derived from one specimen sequenced in a study of T cell responses to AZD1222 COVID-19 vaccine. Libraries were prepared by immunoSEQ multiplex PCR; TCRdb keeps only in-frame clonotypes and omits some of them. The sample shows 66,000 or so clones, more than 65% of them seen only once. The input for sequencing was peripheral blood, taken on day 0 of MenACWY control vaccination. These receptors were taken from an adult in good health.

This chain joins TRBV5-5 and TRBJ1-4; a possible D gene is TRBD1 (5 bases). Germline values: CDR1 SGHKS, CDR2 YYEKEE (reference sequence). Deletions cut 4 bases from V and 2 bases from J, with 9 bases between. The CDR3 sequence is 14 residues long. The DNA of the CDR3 is TGTGCCAGCAGCGGGGGACGGACTAATGAAAAACTGTTTTTT. It yields the protein CASSGGRTNEKLFF.

This chain uses TRBV5-5 with TRBJ1-1, with D possibly TRBD1 on 5 matching bases. CDR3 length: 13 amino acids. Trimming stripped 4 bases from V and 0 bases from J, with 7 bases between. From germline, CDR1 is SGHKS and CDR2 YYEKEE (reference sequence). CDR3 coding DNA: TGTGCCAGCAGCCGACAGCTGAACACTGAAGCTTTCTTT. Its translation: CASSRQLNTEAFF.

The chain recombines TRBV5-5 with TRBJ1-4; D is undetermined. Germline CDR1 reads SGHKS; CDR2 reads YYEKEE (reference sequence). The CDR3 loop spans 14 amino acids. Trimming took 0 bases from V and 7 from J, leaving 10 bases between them. The CDR3 region has the DNA TGTGCCAGCAGCTTGGAGACCTGGAGTGAAAAACTGTTTTTT. It is translated as CASSLETWSEKLFF.

V is TRBV7-9 and J is TRBJ2-2, with D possibly being TRBD2 (7 bases). Germline V lookup: CDR1 SEHNR, CDR2 FQNEAQ (reference sequence). The CDR3 is 16 amino acids. The V end lost 5 bases, the J end lost 2 bases, and 15 bases lay between the germline ends. The CDR3, as DNA: TGTGCCAGCAGCCCGGGCGGGGGCTCAAACACCGGGGAGCTGTTTTTT. Its protein is CASSPGGGSNTGELFF.

The J gene is TRBJ2-1, the V gene TRBV7-8, with D possibly TRBD2 on 5 matching bases. The CDR3 sequence is 12 residues long. The germline CDR1 and CDR2 sequences are SGHVS and FQNEAQ. The germline V and J ends were trimmed by 1 base and 7 bases, with 5 bases remaining between them. The CDR3 protein is CASSLGENEQFF. The CDR3 DNA reads as TGTGCCAGCAGCTTAGGGGAGAATGAGCAGTTCTTC.

The chain has TRBV30 and TRBJ1-2, with TRBD1 as a possible D gene (6 bases). The CDR3 has 16 amino acids. CDR1 is GTSNPN, CDR2 SVGIG, per germline (reference sequence). The V and J ends lost 4 bases and 0 bases respectively, with 18 bases between them. The CDR3 nucleotides read TGTGCCTGGATGAAAGGAGGGGGAGCGTCTAACTATGGCTACACCTTC. It is translated as CAWMKGGGASNYGYTF.

The chain is built from TRBV5-1 and TRBJ1-2; 8 nucleotides agree with TRBD1. The CDR3 covers 13 residues. Germline CDR1 reads SGHRS; CDR2 reads YFSETQ. Trimming removed 6 bases from V and 6 bases from J; junction bases left unmatched: 7. Here the CDR3 reads CASKTPGGHGYTF. The CDR3 DNA reads as TGCGCCAGCAAAACCCCAGGGGGCCATGGCTACACCTTC.

This rearrangement joins TRBV11-1 to TRBJ2-5; D is uncertain. The germline V gene has CDR1 SGHAT and CDR2 FQDESV (reference sequence). The CDR3 sequence is 14 residues long. V was pared by 5 bases and J by 5 bases, with 15 bases between. This CDR3 is CASSPLGTQETQYF. CDR3 in DNA: TGTGCCAGCAGCCCCCTGGGCACTCAGGAGACCCAGTACTTC.

The chain has TRBV7-9 and TRBJ1-2, with D uncertain. The CDR3 extends over 13 amino acids. V was shortened by 5 bases and J by 0 bases, with 7 bases between the two germline ends. Per the germline V gene, CDR1 is SEHNR and CDR2 is FQNEAQ (reference sequence). The DNA of the CDR3 is TGTGCCAGCAGCCCCACCTCTAACTATGGCTACACCTTC. Translating gives CASSPTSNYGYTF.

This clone was counted between two and nine times. This rearrangement joins TRBV7-8 to TRBJ2-1, with 9 bases aligning to TRBD2. The J segment lost 6 bases and the V segment lost 4 bases, leaving 4 bases of the junction unmatched. The germline V gene encodes CDR1 SGHVS and CDR2 FQNEAQ. The length of the CDR3 is 14 residues. The CDR3 sequence: CASSSGTSPNEQFF. CDR3 nucleotides: TGTGCCAGCAGCTCCGGGACTAGCCCCAATGAGCAGTTCTTC.

CDR3 sequence reads: CASSLWGTQETQYF. Here the CDR3 DNA reads TGTGCCAGCAGCTTGTGGGGGACCCAAGAGACCCAGTACTTC. The V gene is TRBV5-8, the J gene TRBJ2-5; D may be TRBD1 or TRBD2 (5 bases each). Germline CDR1 and CDR2: SGHTS and YDEGEE. This CDR3 is built from 14 residues. V was pared by 1 base and J by 1 base, with 8 bases between.

The V gene is TRBV5-4, the J gene TRBJ2-7; D may correspond to TRBD1 or TRBD2 (6 bases each). The V gene lost 0 bases and the J gene lost 4 bases, with 17 bases spanning the gap. This CDR3 is built from 16 residues. Per germline, CDR1 SGHNT and CDR2 YYREEE (reference sequence). The CDR3 DNA sequence: TGTGCCAGCAGCTTGGGGGGGGCCAGGACCGAATACGAGCAGTACTTC. Translation: CASSLGGARTEYEQYF.

This chain connects TRBV7-2 to TRBJ1-3; D call uncertain. The CDR3 runs to 16 residues. Per germline, CDR1 SGHTA and CDR2 FQGNSA. Trimming stripped 1 base from V and 1 base from J, with 11 bases between. In nucleotides, the CDR3 is TGTGCCAGCAGCTTAGGATCGGGGAGGTCTGGAAACACCATATATTTT. This translates into CASSLGSGRSGNTIYF.